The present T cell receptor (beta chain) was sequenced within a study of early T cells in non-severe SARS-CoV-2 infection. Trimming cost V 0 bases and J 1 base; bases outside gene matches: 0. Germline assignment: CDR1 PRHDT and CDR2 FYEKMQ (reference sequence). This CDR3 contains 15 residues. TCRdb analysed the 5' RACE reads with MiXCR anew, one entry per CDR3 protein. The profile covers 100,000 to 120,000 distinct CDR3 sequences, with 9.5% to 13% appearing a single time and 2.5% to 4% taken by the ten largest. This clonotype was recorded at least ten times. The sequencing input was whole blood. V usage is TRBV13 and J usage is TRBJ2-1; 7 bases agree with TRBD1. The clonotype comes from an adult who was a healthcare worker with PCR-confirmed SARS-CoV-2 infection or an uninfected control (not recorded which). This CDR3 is CASSLGQGSYNEQFF. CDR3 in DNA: TGTGCCAGCAGCTTAGGACAGGGGTCCTACAATGAGCAGTTCTTC.